This T cell receptor (beta chain) was captured by sequencing in a study of blood T cell repertoires in COVID-19. On the study more broadly: Specimens from acute and convalescent COVID-19 originated in the United States, Italy and Spain.

The repertoire was sequenced with immunoSEQ multiplex PCR; TCRdb's copy has only in-frame clones and lacks some. The table records around 200,000 clones, approximately 91% of them present only once. The germline V and J ends were trimmed by 4 bases and 4 bases, with 12 bases remaining between them. Germline V gene sequence: CDR1 SGHKS, CDR2 YYEKEE (reference sequence). This CDR3 contains 13 residues. The specimen sequenced was peripheral blood. This sequence joins TRBV5-5 and TRBJ2-7, with D maybe TRBD1 (6 bases). This sequence was found in a man in his forties with acute or convalescent COVID-19. CDR3 nucleotides: TGTGCCAGCAGCCCGGGACAAGATTACGAGCAGTACTTC. Protein product: CASSPGQDYEQYF.